The next 14 T cell receptor beta chains were all read from a single sample in a study of T cells in Graves' hyperthyroidism and ophthalmopathy. RNA transcripts were the template for amplifying TCR beta CDR3 regions. The HTBI set primed first-round TCR CDR3 RT-PCR. TCRdb independently ran MiXCR on the multiplex PCR reads; one entry per CDR3 protein. The data hold fewer than 650,000 distinct CDR3 sequences, with over 35% observed a single time. The sample taken for sequencing was peripheral blood or thyroid tissue (not recorded which). All receptors derive from an adult woman with Graves' disease, either hyperthyroidism or ophthalmopathy (not recorded which).

This clonotype has only a few counts. The chain couples TRBV2 to TRBJ2-5; D is undetermined. This CDR3 is 14 amino acids long. With 3 bases removed from V and 0 bases from J, the gap between germline ends came to 8 bases. Germline values: CDR1 SNHLY, CDR2 FYNNEI. The CDR3 sequence is CASSDSSYQETQYF. The CDR3 nucleotides are TGTGCCAGCAGTGACTCCTCGTACCAAGAGACCCAGTACTTC.

The CDR3 loop reads CASSLLGSTEAFF. The CDR3 nucleotides read TGTGCCAGCAGCTTACTAGGGAGTACTGAAGCTTTCTTT. This chain uses TRBV7-6 with TRBJ1-1; D not resolved. Trimming took off 2 bases at V and 5 bases at J, with 9 bases between the two ends. The CDR3 has 13 residues. Per germline, CDR1 SGHVS and CDR2 FNYEAQ.

This CDR3 reads CASSLVGRVGNTQYF. DNA of the CDR3: TGTGCCAGCAGCTTAGTCGGCAGGGTAGGAAATACGCAGTATTTT. The chain couples TRBV7-2 to TRBJ2-3; a weak D match, TRBD1 (5 bases). CDR3 length: 15 amino acids. Trimming shortened V by 1 base and J by 7 bases, and 15 bases separated the two germline ends. Germline CDR1 SGHTA, CDR2 FQGNSA.

V gene TRBV2 combines with J gene TRBJ1-5; TRBD1 is a possible D gene (5 bases). The CDR3 spans 16 residues. The germline gives CDR1 SNHLY, CDR2 FYNNEI. Trimming pared 3 bases from V and 13 bases from J, leaving 25 bases between. The chain's CDR3 is CASSDGRVGVHALQHF. DNA for the CDR3: TGTGCCAGCAGTGACGGCAGGGTTGGGGTACATGCTTTGCAGCATTTT.

This clonotype was seen only a few times. The junction does not match germline at one end; this may be a read error. The chain couples TRBV7-7 to TRBJ1-2; TRBD1 is a possible D gene (6 bases). There are 15 residues in the CDR3. Looked up from germline, CDR1 is SSHAT and CDR2 is FNYEAQ (reference sequence). The CDR3 DNA reads TGTGCTAGCAGCCCCCGGACAGTAGCTAACTATGGCTACACCTTC. Protein: CASSPRTVANYGYTF.

J is TRBJ2-2 and V is TRBV10-3, with 7 bases identical to TRBD2. Germline trimming cut 11 bases from V and 6 bases from J; bases unmatched to any gene: 9. Germline V gene sequence: CDR1 ENHRY, CDR2 SYGVKD. This CDR3 is built from 13 residues. The CDR3 coding sequence is TGTGCCTCTACGGCGGGAGCAGCCGGGGAGCTGTTTTTT. This codes for CASTAGAAGELFF.

This clonotype came up many times. The chain is built from TRBV6-1 and TRBJ1-2; D is ambiguous. V was pared by 7 bases and J by 0 bases, with 12 bases between. The CDR3 is 14 residues long. Germline V gene lookup returns CDR1 MNHNS and CDR2 SASEGT. In DNA, the CDR3 is TGTGCCAGCATCGGGAGGGAAGCTAACTATGGCTACACCTTC. Its translation is CASIGREANYGYTF.

This clonotype was seen at least ten times. This sequence joins TRBV7-2 and TRBJ1-1; D possibly corresponds to TRBD1 (6 bases). V gave up 2 bases and J gave up 4 bases, with 8 bases separating them. CDR3 size: 13 residues. The germline V gene encodes CDR1 SGHTA and CDR2 FQGNSA. DNA for the CDR3: TGTGCCAGCAGCTTAAGGGGGAGCACTGAAGCTTTCTTT. This gives the protein CASSLRGSTEAFF.

The rearrangement links TRBV7-2 to TRBJ2-5; TRBD2 might be the D (6 bases). V was trimmed by 5 bases and J by 3 bases, leaving 16 bases between them. This CDR3 has 15 amino acids. Germline CDR1 is SGHTA and CDR2 is FQGNSA. CDR3 sequence reads: CASSPGTRREETQYF. The CDR3 bases are TGTGCCAGCAGCCCTGGCACGCGGAGGGAAGAGACCCAGTACTTC.

V usage is TRBV3-1 and J usage is TRBJ2-7; no clear D gene. The CDR3 covers 14 residues. Germline CDR1 reads LGHDT; CDR2 reads YNNKEL (reference sequence). The V and J ends lost 1 base and 2 bases respectively, with 9 bases between them. The CDR3: CASSQGSNPYEQYF. The CDR3 nucleotides are TGTGCCAGCAGCCAAGGGTCAAACCCCTACGAGCAGTACTTC.

This chain links TRBV29-1 with TRBJ2-2; TRBD1 or TRBD2 may be the D gene (5 bases each). The V gene lost 3 bases and the J gene lost 6 bases, with 14 bases spanning the gap. This CDR3 contains 14 residues. CDR1 and CDR2 from the germline V gene are SQVTM and ANQGSEA. The CDR3 protein is CSVESQGRAGELFF. CDR3 bases: TGCAGCGTTGAGTCCCAGGGACGCGCCGGGGAGCTGTTTTTT.

Remarks on this clonotype: One end of the junction varies from germline; a read error may be responsible. The V gene is TRBV7-9, the J gene TRBJ1-1; no clear D gene. Per germline, CDR1 SEHNR and CDR2 FQNEAQ (reference sequence). This CDR3 comprises 12 residues. The CDR3 DNA sequence: TGTGCCAGCAGCTTAGATCAGCTTAGATCTTCCTTT. Translating gives CASSLDQLRSSF.

The chain uses TRBV5-4 and TRBJ2-7, with 8 bases identical to TRBD2. The CDR3 has 16 amino acids. V trimming: 4 bases; J trimming: 3 bases; junction bases outside the gene matches: 12. Germline V gives CDR1 SGHNT, CDR2 YYREEE (reference sequence). CDR3 loop: CASSLGNSGAIYEQYF. CDR3 DNA sequence: TGTGCCAGCAGCCTGGGGAATAGCGGGGCAATCTACGAGCAGTACTTC.

This clonotype was counted a few times. The V and J genes are TRBV15 and TRBJ1-2; D is undetermined. The CDR3 loop spans 13 amino acids. Between the trimmed V and J ends, which lost 4 bases and 3 bases, there was a span of 9 bases. Germline CDR1 and CDR2: LNHNV and YYDKDF (reference sequence). The CDR3 DNA reads TGTGCCACCAGCACGGAAGACGACTATGGCTACACCTTC. Protein: CATSTEDDYGYTF.